This is a list of T cell receptor beta chains from one sample in a study of T cell changes during pregnancy in multiple sclerosis. Produced via immunoSEQ multiplex PCR; TCRdb's table is partial and in-frame only. The repertoire holds 20,000 to 25,000 clones, with roughly 89% as singletons. The sample in question was CD8+ T cells from peripheral blood mononuclear cells, obtained in the first trimester of pregnancy. The receptor source for this set is a female donor with multiple sclerosis, enrolled in a pregnancy study. Both conserved end residues are part of each CDR3. A D gene is named only where the DNA matches it firmly. The size field is filled for only some rows; it gives once, few, many or a size class.

D,J,size,V,DNA,CDR3
NA,TRBJ2-1,NA,TRBV11-3,TGTGCCAGCAGCTTTAATAATGAGCAGTTCTTC,CASSFNNEQFF
NA,TRBJ2-1,NA,TRBV19,TGTGCCAGTAGTATGTTTGGCGGTGGCGGGAATGAGCAGTTCTTC,CASSMFGGGGNEQFF
TRBD2,TRBJ2-2,NA,TRBV11-3,TGTGCCAGCAGGGACGGGGGGAGCGAGAGCGGGGAGCTGTTTTTT,CASRDGGSESGELFF
TRBD2,TRBJ2-5,NA,TRBV5-6,TGTGCCAGCAGCTTGGAGGCCCGGCGGGAGTTAGTCCAAGAGACCCAGTACTTC,CASSLEARRELVQETQYF
NA,TRBJ2-1,NA,TRBV6-1,TGTGCCAGCAGTGGAACAGGGCTCTCCTACAATGAGCAGTTCTTC,CASSGTGLSYNEQFF
NA,TRBJ2-1,NA,TRBV7-9,TGTGCCAGCAGCTTACCTTCTGGGCTGTTGGCCTACAATGAGCAGTTCTTC,CASSLPSGLLAYNEQFF
TRBD1,TRBJ2-7,NA,TRBV19,TGTGCCAGTAGTCCCTGGACAGGGAGGAGCTCCTACGAGCAGTACTTC,CASSPWTGRSSYEQYF
NA,TRBJ2-6,NA,TRBV18,TGTGCCAGCTCACCCAGTATTTCCGGGACTGGAGTCTCTGGGGCCAACGTCCTGACTTTC,CASSPSISGTGVSGANVLTF
TRBD1,TRBJ1-5,NA,TRBV28,TGTGCCAGCAGTTTTCTCGACAGGGGGCGTTTGTTCAGCAATCAGCCCCAGCATTTT,CASSFLDRGRLFSNQPQHF
TRBD2,TRBJ2-7,NA,TRBV4-3,TGCGCCAGCAGCCAAGATCTCCAGCGGGAGACGGGCAACGAGCAGTACTTC,CASSQDLQRETGNEQYF
TRBD1,TRBJ2-2,NA,TRBV4-3,TGCGCCAGCAGCCAAGATGGCTCGGGACAGGGAGCCGGGGAGCTGTTTTTT,CASSQDGSGQGAGELFF
NA,TRBJ1-5,once,TRBV7-6,TGTGCCAGCAGCTTAGGCGCGGGGGTCGCTCAGCCCCAGCATTTT,CASSLGAGVAQPQHF
NA,TRBJ2-2,NA,TRBV27,TGTGCCAGCAGCTTGGCCCATACGAACACCGGGGAGCTGTTTTTT,CASSLAHTNTGELFF
TRBD1,TRBJ1-5,NA,TRBV19,TGTGCCAGTAGTCTCCTACAGGGGGAGCTCAGCAATCAGCCCCAGCATTTT,CASSLLQGELSNQPQHF
NA,TRBJ2-3,NA,TRBV19,TGTGCCTCCTCTTGGACTTCTAGCACAGATACGCAGTATTTT,CASSWTSSTDTQYF
NA,TRBJ2-5,medium-sized,TRBV6-1,TGTGCCAGCAGTGGTGCGGAACAAGAGACCCAGTACTTC,CASSGAEQETQYF
TRBD2,TRBJ2-1,NA,TRBV27,TGTGCCAGCAGTGGCACGACTAGCGGGACTTACAATGAGCAGTTCTTC,CASSGTTSGTYNEQFF
NA,TRBJ1-1,NA,TRBV30,TGTGCCTGGAGTTTCGGGGCGGGAACTGAAGCTTTCTTT,CAWSFGAGTEAFF
TRBD2,TRBJ2-1,NA,TRBV4-3,TGCGCCAGCAGCCAGGGGGGACTAGCGGAGAGATCCTACAATGAGCAGTTCTTC,CASSQGGLAERSYNEQFF
NA,TRBJ2-7,NA,TRBV27,TGTGCCAGCAGCCAAAACAGGGACGAGCAGTACTTC,CASSQNRDEQYF
TRBD1,TRBJ2-7,NA,TRBV7-9,TGTGCCAGCAGCTATACCGGGACAGGGTTCTACGAGCAGTACTTC,CASSYTGTGFYEQYF
NA,TRBJ2-7,NA,TRBV5-4,TGTGCCAGCAGCTGGGGGACTGTATACGAGCAGTACTTC,CASSWGTVYEQYF
TRBD2,TRBJ2-1,NA,TRBV7-9,TGTGCCAGCAGCCTAGGGACTAGCGAGACTTACAATGAGCAGTTCTTC,CASSLGTSETYNEQFF
NA,TRBJ2-1,NA,TRBV11-2,TGTGCCAGCAGCGCAGCGGGCCGCTCCTACAATGAGCAGTTCTTC,CASSAAGRSYNEQFF
TRBD2,TRBJ2-5,NA,TRBV30,TGTGCCTGGAGTCAATCGGCGGGAGAGTCTGAGACCCAGTACTTC,CAWSQSAGESETQYF
NA,TRBJ1-5,NA,TRBV7-9,TGTGCCAGCAGCTTTGAGCGAAATCAGCCCCAGCATTTT,CASSFERNQPQHF
NA,TRBJ2-7,NA,TRBV7-2,TGTGCCAGCACCCCTCAGGCAGCCTACGAGCAGTACTTC,CASTPQAAYEQYF
TRBD2,TRBJ2-1,few,TRBV7-2,TGTGCCAGCAGCCCCCGACTAGCGGAACTCTACAATGAGCAGTTCTTC,CASSPRLAELYNEQFF
TRBD1,TRBJ1-5,NA,TRBV6-1,TGTGCCAGCAGTGCGGACAGGGCGGGTGACCAGCCCCAGCATTTT,CASSADRAGDQPQHF
TRBD2,TRBJ2-7,NA,TRBV19,TGTGCCAGTAGTATCTCAGCGGGAGTAACCCTCGAGCAGTACTTC,CASSISAGVTLEQYF
NA,TRBJ1-1,NA,TRBV7-9,TGTGCCAGCAGCCGATCCCGCCCGGTCCCGGGGACTGAAGCTTTCTTT,CASSRSRPVPGTEAFF
TRBD1,TRBJ2-3,NA,TRBV11-2,TGTGCCAGCAGCTTAGGGACAGGGATGTTAGATACGCAGTATTTT,CASSLGTGMLDTQYF
NA,TRBJ1-1,NA,TRBV27,TGTGCCAGCAGTTTATGGGGGCAGGGGACTGAAGCTTTCTTT,CASSLWGQGTEAFF
TRBD1,TRBJ2-7,NA,TRBV29-1,TGCAGCGTAAAGGACAGGGATCGCCACGAGCAGTACTTC,CSVKDRDRHEQYF
TRBD1,TRBJ2-2,NA,TRBV10-3,TGTGCCATCAGTGAGGACAGGGAAGGCGGGGAGCTGTTTTTT,CAISEDREGGELFF
NA,TRBJ1-1,NA,TRBV7-9,TGTGCCAGCAGCTTCGTCACAGATGAAGCTTTCTTT,CASSFVTDEAFF
TRBD1,TRBJ2-4,NA,TRBV27,TGTGCCAGCAGTTTACCGAAATGGGACAGAGCCAAAAACATTCAGTACTTC,CASSLPKWDRAKNIQYF
NA,TRBJ1-6,NA,TRBV6-6,TGTGCCAGCAGTGTCGGACGGGAGAATTCACCCCTCCACTTT,CASSVGRENSPLHF
NA,TRBJ1-2,NA,TRBV7-9,TGTGCCAGCAGCCCCCCGGCACAGATTAACTATGGCTACACCTTC,CASSPPAQINYGYTF
TRBD2,TRBJ2-3,NA,TRBV15,TGTGCCACCAGCAGAGATCAAAGTAGCGGGAGCACAGATACGCAGTATTTT,CATSRDQSSGSTDTQYF